This section outlines one T cell receptor (beta chain) sequence together with its context. The antigen remains unidentified. The cohort excluded patients with autoimmune disease history or systemic immunosuppression. These data are taken from a study of OX40 agonist ivuxolimab in advanced cancers. Study overall: Earlier anti-PD-1, anti-PD-L1 or anti-CTLA-4 therapy was permitted; about 39% had received some. Regarding the study as a whole: Among some nonresponders, normalized T-cell clonal expansion was also low.

Trimming shortened V by 0 bases and J by 5 bases, and 15 bases separated the two germline ends. This CDR3 contains 15 residues. From germline, CDR1 is SGDLS and CDR2 YYNGEE. TCRdb's table, derived via immunoSEQ multiplex PCR, lists solely in-frame clones and lacks some. The repertoire has roughly 20,000 clones, about 90% of them found once; the top ten carry under 20%. The sequencing here drew on CD4+ or CD8+ T cells sorted from blood, taken in a trial of the OX40 agonist ivuxolimab. This sequence joins TRBV9 and TRBJ2-7, with D possibly matching TRBD1 (6 bases). This sequence was found in an adult with an advanced solid tumor such as melanoma, head and neck, liver or kidney cancer. In nucleotides, the CDR3 is TGTGCCAGCAGCGTAGCCATTGACACAGGGAACGAGCAGTACTTC. Encoded protein: CASSVAIDTGNEQYF.